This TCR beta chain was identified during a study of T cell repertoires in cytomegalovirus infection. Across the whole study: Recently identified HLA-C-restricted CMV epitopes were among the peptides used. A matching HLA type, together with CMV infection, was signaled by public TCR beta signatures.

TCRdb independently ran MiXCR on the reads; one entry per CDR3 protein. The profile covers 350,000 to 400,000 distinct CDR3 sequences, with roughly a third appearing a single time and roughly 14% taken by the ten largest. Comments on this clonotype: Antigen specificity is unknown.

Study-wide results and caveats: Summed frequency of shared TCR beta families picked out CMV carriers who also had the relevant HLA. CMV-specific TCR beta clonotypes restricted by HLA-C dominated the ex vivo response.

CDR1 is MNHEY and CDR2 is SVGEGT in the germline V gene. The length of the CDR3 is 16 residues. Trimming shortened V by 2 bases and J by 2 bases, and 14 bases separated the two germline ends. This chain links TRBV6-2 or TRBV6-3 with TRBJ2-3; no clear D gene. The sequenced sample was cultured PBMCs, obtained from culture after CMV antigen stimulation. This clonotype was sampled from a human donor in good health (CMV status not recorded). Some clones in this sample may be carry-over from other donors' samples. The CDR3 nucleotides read TGTGCCAGCAGTTACGGAGCCTACCACCCCACAGATACGCAGTATTTT. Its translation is CASSYGAYHPTDTQYF.